This T cell receptor beta chain was profiled in a study of OX40 agonist ivuxolimab in advanced cancers. The study in broad terms: Ivuxolimab, which targeted the costimulatory receptor OX40 (CD134), was an agonistic, fully human IgG2 monoclonal antibody. The paper describes the monotherapy dose-escalation part (N of about 55 patients) of the phase I trial of ivuxolimab. Peripheral TCRbeta sequencing was intended to test whether TCR sequence diversity was altered and clonal T-cell expansion was caused by ivuxolimab. In the dose-escalation cohort, nearly 85% of patients were male, and the mean age was 60 years with a range of roughly 20 to 79. Of the approximately 54 dose-escalation patients, hepatocellular carcinoma was present in some 19, melanoma in roughly 15, renal cell carcinoma in 9 and head and neck cancer in 9. Intravenous ivuxolimab was administered to patients every 2 weeks at six dose levels: 0.01, 0.1, 0.3, 1.5, 3 and 10 mg/kg. Three dose-escalation patients achieved partial responses, one with hepatocellular carcinoma and two with cutaneous melanoma. Prior anti-PD-1, anti-PD-L1 or anti-CTLA-4 therapy was permitted, and checkpoint inhibitors had been received by roughly 42% of dose-escalation patients.

The paper as a whole reports these results and caveats: Antigen specificity was not determined for the clonally expanded peripheral T cells. Clonal expansion of both CD4+ and CD8+ blood T cells was observed from baseline to week 6 at doses 0.1 to 3.0 mg/kg. After ivuxolimab, expanded clones were on average more numerous among CD8+ T cells than among CD4+ T cells. Partial responders in the 0.1-3.0 mg/kg groups had among the lowest normalized peripheral clonal expansion, especially among CD8+ T cells. Low levels of normalized T-cell clonal expansion were also shown by some nonresponding patients.

To sequence the TCRbeta CDR3 region, genomic DNA was isolated from the sorted cells. The immunoSEQ Assay was used for sequencing of TCRbeta CDR3 regions. This is the immuneACCESS table as TCRdb keeps it, with only in-frame sequences that have V and J called. A part of the clones is gone; compared with another copy, unresolved V genes explain less than half, and the rest is unexplained. This sample is represented by approximately 72,000 clones; 70% to 90% of them were singletons. The ten most abundant clones make up roughly 0.9% of the sample. As to this clone: Its antigen is not yet known. Base qualities are not recorded, but no much larger clone differs from it by a single base.

Patients with autoimmune disease history or receiving systemic immunosuppression were excluded from the trial. In every dose cohort, peripheral blood was drawn for TCR sequencing at baseline, cycle 4 day 1, and cycle 7 day 1. The samples were drawn from a first-in-human, open-label, multicenter phase I dose-escalation trial of ivuxolimab. Adults with locally advanced or metastatic melanoma, renal cell carcinoma, hepatocellular carcinoma or head and neck squamous cell carcinoma were enrolled in the trial. Before TCR sequencing, CD4+ and CD8+ T cells were separately sorted from peripheral blood. The sequence was obtained from an adult with an advanced solid tumor such as melanoma, head and neck, liver or kidney cancer. This specimen was CD4+ or CD8+ T cells sorted from blood, taken in a trial of the OX40 agonist ivuxolimab.

CDR3 sequence: CASRTTGNTEAFF. The bases are TGTGCCAGCAGGACCACAGGGAACACTGAAGCTTTCTTT. Here the chain combines TRBV6-5 and TRBJ1-1; TRBD1 could be the D gene, as 5 bases match. Looking up the germline V gene yields CDR1 MNHEY and CDR2 SVGAGI. The junction carries 9 bases between V and J, which are trimmed by 6 bases and 1 base respectively. From the cysteine up to the phenylalanine, the CDR3 has a length of 13 residues. Left in the record is the CDR3 DNA by itself, 39 bases read in frame from the first base.